This T cell receptor (beta chain) was captured by sequencing in a study of cytotoxic CD8 clonotypes in ibrutinib-treated CLL. The CDR3 has 14 residues. Sequencing was performed with immunoSEQ multiplex PCR; in TCRdb, only in-frame clones are kept and a portion is missing. The sample lists 300,000 to 350,000 clones; more than 65% were seen once. The sequence came from a human donor with chronic lymphocytic leukemia. The chain recombines TRBV21-1 with TRBJ2-7; the table's D call of TRBD2 was not tested on the DNA. TRBV21-1 is an annotated pseudogene. Sequences were derived from PBMCs, sampled before ibrutinib treatment. The CDR3 sequence is CAISRLMSSYEQYF. For the CDR3, the DNA is TGTGCCATTTCACGACTGATGAGCTCCTACGAGCAGTACTTC.